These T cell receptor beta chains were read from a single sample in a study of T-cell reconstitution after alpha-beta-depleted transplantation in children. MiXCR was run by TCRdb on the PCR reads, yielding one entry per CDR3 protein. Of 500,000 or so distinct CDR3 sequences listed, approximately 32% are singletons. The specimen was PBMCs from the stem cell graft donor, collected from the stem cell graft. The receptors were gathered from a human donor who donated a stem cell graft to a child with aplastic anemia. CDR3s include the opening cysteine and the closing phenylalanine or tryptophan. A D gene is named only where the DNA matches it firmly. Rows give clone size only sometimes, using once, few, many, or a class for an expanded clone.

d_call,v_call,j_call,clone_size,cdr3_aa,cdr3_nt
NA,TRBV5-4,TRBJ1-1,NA,CASSYQDLRNTEAFF,TGTGCCAGCAGCTACCAGGACCTCCGAAACACTGAAGCTTTCTTT
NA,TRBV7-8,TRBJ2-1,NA,CASSALGRVGSYNEQFF,TGTGCCAGCAGCGCCCTGGGGAGAGTGGGCTCCTACAATGAGCAGTTCTTC
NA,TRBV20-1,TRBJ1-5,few,CSASPRAFRSNQPQHF,TGCAGTGCTAGTCCCAGGGCTTTTAGAAGCAATCAGCCCCAGCATTTT
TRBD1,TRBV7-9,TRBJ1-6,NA,CASSLGQHNSPLHF,TGTGCCAGCAGCCTGGGACAGCATAATTCACCCCTCCACTTT
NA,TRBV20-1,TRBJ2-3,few,CSASFTGASTDTQYF,TGCAGTGCTAGCTTTACGGGCGCTAGCACAGATACGCAGTATTTT
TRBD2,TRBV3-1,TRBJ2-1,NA,CASSRTSVEQFF,TGTGCCAGCAGCCGAACTAGCGTCGAGCAGTTCTTC
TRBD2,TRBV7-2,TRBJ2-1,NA,CASSLDGLAGLGQFF,TGTGCCAGCAGCTTAGACGGACTAGCGGGATTGGGGCAGTTCTTC
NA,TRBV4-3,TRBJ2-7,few,CASSQVSGRTYEQYF,TGCGCCAGCAGCCAAGTGAGCGGGCGTACCTACGAGCAGTACTTC
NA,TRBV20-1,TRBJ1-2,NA,CSAREQQNYGYTF,TGCAGTGCTAGAGAACAGCAGAACTATGGCTACACCTTC
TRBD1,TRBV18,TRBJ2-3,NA,CASSPKGQMTDTQYF,TGTGCCAGCTCACCAAAGGGACAGATGACAGATACGCAGTATTTT
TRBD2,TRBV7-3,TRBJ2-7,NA,CASSQGLAAEQYF,TGTGCCAGCAGCCAGGGACTAGCTGCCGAGCAGTACTTC
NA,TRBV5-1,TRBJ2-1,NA,CASSLSRVDEQFF,TGCGCCAGCAGCTTGAGCAGGGTGGATGAGCAGTTCTTC
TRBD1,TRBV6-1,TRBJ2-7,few,CASRDSIYEQYF,TGTGCCAGCCGGGACAGTATCTACGAGCAGTACTTC
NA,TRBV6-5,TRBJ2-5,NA,CASSFIPGPGTGEKTQYF,TGTGCCAGCAGTTTCATTCCCGGACCCGGGACCGGAGAGAAGACCCAGTACTTC
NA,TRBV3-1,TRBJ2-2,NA,CASSQAGEGSGELFF,TGTGCCAGCAGCCAAGCCGGAGAAGGGTCCGGGGAGCTGTTTTTT
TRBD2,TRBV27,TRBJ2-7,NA,CASSPSSGTRLEQYF,TGTGCCAGCAGTCCTTCTAGCGGGACCCGTTTGGAGCAGTACTTC
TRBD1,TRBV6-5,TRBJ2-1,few,CASSTHRGRYNEQFF,TGTGCCAGCAGTACGCACAGGGGGCGATACAATGAGCAGTTCTTC
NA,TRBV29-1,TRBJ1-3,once,CSAQFGGNTIYF,TGCAGCGCTCAGTTCGGGGGAAACACCATATATTTT
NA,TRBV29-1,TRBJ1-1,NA,CSVVVWGVVPNIEAFF,TGCAGCGTTGTTGTGTGGGGTGTAGTCCCGAACATTGAAGCTTTCTTT
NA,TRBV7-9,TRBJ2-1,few,CASSLGGAVLSEQFF,TGTGCCAGCAGCTTAGGAGGGGCCGTGCTTTCCGAGCAGTTCTTC
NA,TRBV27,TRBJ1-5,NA,CASSLSAGWRPQHF,TGTGCCAGCAGTTTATCGGCCGGGTGGAGGCCCCAGCATTTT
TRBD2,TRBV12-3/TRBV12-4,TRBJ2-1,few,CASSRPGLAGVVYNEQFF,TGTGCCAGCAGCCGCCCCGGCCTAGCGGGAGTGGTCTACAATGAGCAGTTCTTC
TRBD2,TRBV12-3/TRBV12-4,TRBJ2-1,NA,CASSPPWTRGYNEQFF,TGTGCCAGCAGTCCTCCCTGGACTAGGGGCTACAATGAGCAGTTCTTC
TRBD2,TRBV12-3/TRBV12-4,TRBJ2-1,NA,CASSLGLAVRYNEQFF,TGTGCCAGCAGTTTGGGACTAGCGGTTAGGTACAATGAGCAGTTCTTC
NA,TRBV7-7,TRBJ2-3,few,CASSFRGEPTDTQYF,TGTGCCAGCAGCTTTAGAGGGGAACCCACAGATACGCAGTATTTT